The 29 T cell receptor beta chains below come from one sample, sequenced in a study of cytomegalovirus exposure and HLA in healthy donors listed by TCRdb under 2017. Receptor amplification or capture employed the immunoSEQ multiplex PCR assay. Here the immuneACCESS table is served through TCRdb, limited to in-frame sequences with V and J called. Missing clones are a known gap in these copies; in checked studies unresolved V genes cover under half, and the rest lacks a known reason. For this sample there are about 200,000 clones; roughly 85% appear just once. The biggest ten clones account for 4.5% to 6% of the sample. Material for sequencing was PBMCs. These receptors all come from a woman in her late teens or twenties in good health and CMV-seronegative.

Notes on this clone: One end of the junction does not line up with germline, which may come from a read error. This rearrangement joins TRBV7-7 to TRBJ2-7; D tentatively fits TRBD1 or TRBD2 (6 bases each). This CDR3 is built from 15 residues. Germline CDR1 SSHAT, CDR2 FNYEAQ (reference sequence). CDR3: CASSLADTGFNEQYF. In nucleotides, the CDR3 is TGTGCTAGCAGCTTAGCGGACACAGGGTTCAACGAGCAGTACTTC.

This clone showed up just a few times. The chain is built from TRBV19 and TRBJ1-1; no reliable D call. This CDR3 has 14 residues. The germline V and J ends were trimmed by 7 bases and 1 base, with 13 bases remaining between them. Germline V CDR1 and CDR2: LNHDA, SQIVND (reference sequence). The CDR3 region has the DNA TGTGCCAGTATTCCCGGCAGCCGGAACACTGAAGCTTTCTTT. Translated: CASIPGSRNTEAFF.

This clone was picked up one time. The gene calls are TRBV27 and TRBJ1-1; D might be TRBD1 (6 bases). The CDR3 sequence is 16 residues long. Germline CDR1 is MNHEY and CDR2 is SMNVEV (reference sequence). V was shortened by 4 bases and J by 0 bases, with 15 bases between the two germline ends. In nucleotides, the CDR3 is TGTGCCAGCAGTTCACGGGGGCTTTGGATGAACACTGAAGCTTTCTTT. Its protein product is CASSSRGLWMNTEAFF.

The sample holds one count of this clone. The rearrangement links TRBV18 to TRBJ2-5; D is uncertain. The CDR3 has 14 amino acids. In germline, CDR1 is KGHSH, CDR2 LQKENI. The germline V and J ends were trimmed by 3 bases and 7 bases, with 15 bases remaining between them. The chain's CDR3 is CASSPTQRTGTQYF. As DNA, the CDR3 is TGTGCCAGCTCACCGACGCAGAGAACCGGGACCCAGTACTTC.

V usage is TRBV9 and J usage is TRBJ1-1, with D perhaps TRBD1 (6 bases). Germline CDR1 and CDR2: SGDLS and YYNGEE. With 3 bases removed from V and 4 bases from J, the gap between germline ends came to 16 bases. CDR3 size: 15 residues. CDR3 amino acids: CASSETGQWGTEAFF. CDR3 coding DNA: TGTGCCAGCAGCGAAACGGGACAATGGGGCACTGAAGCTTTCTTT.

The V and J genes are TRBV20-1 and TRBJ1-2, with 8 positions matching TRBD1. J was trimmed by 6 bases and V by 7 bases; bases with no gene match: 4. Germline-derived CDR1 and CDR2 are DFQATT and SNEGSKA (reference sequence). The CDR3 has 11 residues. The chain's CDR3 is CSVWTGHGYTF. The CDR3 nucleotides read TGCAGTGTTTGGACAGGGCATGGCTACACCTTC.

The chain is built from TRBV27 and TRBJ2-1, with D unresolved. Germline assignment: CDR1 MNHEY and CDR2 SMNVEV (reference sequence). The CDR3 has 13 residues. Trimming stripped 6 bases from V and 8 bases from J, with 14 bases between. CDR3 region: CASRFFPSDEQFF. DNA for the CDR3: TGTGCCAGCAGATTTTTTCCCTCGGATGAGCAGTTCTTC.

J is TRBJ2-1 and V is TRBV27, with D tentatively TRBD1 or TRBD2 (7 bases each). This CDR3 is built from 19 residues. V lost 6 bases, J lost 4 bases, and 28 bases lay in between. The germline V gene has CDR1 MNHEY and CDR2 SMNVEV (reference sequence). DNA of the CDR3: TGTGCCAGCAGCCAATCAGGGGGTGGTGCGGGAGAAATGTACAATGAGCAGTTCTTC. Translating it yields CASSQSGGGAGEMYNEQFF.

The chain has TRBV15 and TRBJ1-5; 7 positions agree with TRBD1. J gave up 1 base and V 1 base, and 10 bases lay outside the gene matches. This CDR3 has 18 amino acids. Germline V gives CDR1 LNHNV, CDR2 YYDKDF (reference sequence). DNA for the CDR3: TGTGCCACCAGCAGAGGGCTCAGGGGGATTAGGAGCAATCAGCCCCAGCATTTT. Translated, it gives CATSRGLRGIRSNQPQHF.

V and J are TRBV6-1 and TRBJ2-5; D unclear. The V gene's germline CDR1 is MNHNS and CDR2 SASEGT. CDR3 length: 13 residues. Trimming removed 4 bases from V and 1 base from J, with 7 bases in between. The CDR3 sequence is CASSVQIQETQYF. The CDR3 DNA sequence: TGTGCCAGCAGTGTGCAGATCCAAGAGACCCAGTACTTC.

The V and J genes are TRBV15 and TRBJ2-5; D may be TRBD2 (5 bases). Trimming took 1 base from V and 1 from J, leaving 10 bases between them. This CDR3 region has 15 residues. Germline loops: CDR1 LNHNV, CDR2 YYDKDF (reference sequence). This CDR3 is CATSRAPSSQETQYF. The CDR3 nucleotides are TGTGCCACCAGCAGAGCCCCTAGCTCCCAAGAGACCCAGTACTTC.

The gene calls are TRBV29-1 and TRBJ1-1; 8 nucleotides align to TRBD1. Trimming removed 6 bases from V and 2 bases from J; junction bases left unmatched: 5. Germline V gene sequence: CDR1 SQVTM, CDR2 ANQGSEA. This CDR3 comprises 13 residues. The CDR3 DNA follows: TGCAGCGTCCATGACAGGGGCAACACTGAAGCTTTCTTT. Translated, it gives CSVHDRGNTEAFF.

This clone occurred once. This chain connects TRBV15 to TRBJ2-3; 11 bases fit TRBD2. Germline V gives CDR1 LNHNV, CDR2 YYDKDF (reference sequence). After removal of 0 bases from V and 5 bases from J, the junction contained 4 bases not matched to a gene. This CDR3 is 16 amino acids long. CDR3 loop: CATSREKGLAVDTQYF. The DNA of the CDR3 is TGTGCCACCAGCAGAGAGAAGGGACTAGCGGTAGATACGCAGTATTTT.

The rearrangement links TRBV5-1 to TRBJ1-2, with a tentative D call TRBD1 (6 bases). The CDR3 has 16 amino acids. Germline CDR1 is SGHRS and CDR2 is YFSETQ. V lost 6 bases to trimming and J lost 4 bases, with 22 bases between them. DNA for the CDR3: TGCGCCAGCAACCCGGCGGGGGGGGCCATGTCCTATGGCTACACCTTC. The encoded protein is CASNPAGGAMSYGYTF.

The chain combines TRBV9 with TRBJ2-6; D possibly matches TRBD1 or TRBD2 (5 bases each). V lost 0 bases, J lost 4 bases, and 11 bases lay in between. Germline V CDR1 and CDR2: SGDLS, YYNGEE. This CDR3 region has 16 residues. The CDR3 nucleotides read TGTGCCAGCAGCGTAGCGTACGGGGCCGGGGCCAACGTCCTGACTTTC. The encoded protein is CASSVAYGAGANVLTF.

The V call is TRBV6-5, the J call TRBJ2-2; D ambiguous. Trimming shortened V by 0 bases and J by 4 bases, and 6 bases separated the two germline ends. The CDR3 length is 14 residues. Germline-derived CDR1 and CDR2 are MNHEY and SVGAGI. The CDR3 reads CASSYSYSTGELFF. The CDR3 region has the DNA TGTGCCAGCAGTTACTCGTACAGCACCGGGGAGCTGTTTTTT.

The chain joins TRBV4-1 to TRBJ2-5, with 8 bases identical to TRBD1. Trimming cost V 4 bases and J 1 base; bases outside gene matches: 5. CDR3 length: 15 residues. The V gene's germline CDR1 is MGHRA and CDR2 YSYEKL. CDR3 in amino acids: CASSRVGTGQETQYF. The CDR3, as DNA: TGCGCCAGCAGCCGGGTGGGGACAGGCCAAGAGACCCAGTACTTC.

This chain links TRBV6-1 with TRBJ2-7, with D maybe TRBD1 (6 bases). Deletions cut 7 bases from V and 2 bases from J, with 15 bases between. CDR3 length equals 14 residues. Germline V gives CDR1 MNHNS, CDR2 SASEGT. The CDR3 sequence is CASTMGDITYEQYF. As DNA, the CDR3 is TGTGCCAGCACCATGGGGGACATCACCTACGAGCAGTACTTC.

The CDR3 loop is CASSLDRGLESPLHF. CDR3 in DNA: TGTGCCAGCAGCTTGGACAGGGGACTAGAATCACCCCTCCACTTT. The chain couples TRBV5-4 to TRBJ1-6, with 7 bases fitting TRBD1. Germline-derived CDR1 and CDR2 are SGHNT and YYREEE (reference sequence). The CDR3 is 15 amino acids. V shed 0 bases and J 10 bases; nucleotides not matched to a gene: 7.

The rearrangement uses TRBV7-9 and TRBJ2-5, with TRBD2 identical over 9 bases. In germline, CDR1 is SEHNR, CDR2 FQNEAQ (reference sequence). The CDR3 consists of 16 residues. The junction had 3 bases not matched to a gene; V was cut back by 1 base and J by 0 bases. The CDR3 DNA is TGTGCCAGCAGCTTAGGAGCGGGAGGCAACCAAGAGACCCAGTACTTC. Translated: CASSLGAGGNQETQYF.

In its sample, this clone was seen a few times. The V gene is TRBV28, the J gene TRBJ1-1; 8 bases align to TRBD1. The ends lost 8 bases at V and 3 bases at J; junction bases unmatched: 8. Germline loops: CDR1 MDHEN, CDR2 SYDVKM. The CDR3 spans 14 residues. The CDR3 DNA follows: TGTGCCAGCGGACAGGGTTCGGGGGACACTGAAGCTTTCTTT. This sequence encodes CASGQGSGDTEAFF.

To note about this clone: The sample contains more than one DNA sequence encoding this CDR3. The rearrangement joins TRBV6-5 to TRBJ1-4, with 8 bases identical to TRBD1. The CDR3 extends over 13 amino acids. Germline CDR1 reads MNHEY; CDR2 reads SVGAGI. The ends lost 8 bases at V and 5 bases at J; junction bases unmatched: 4. In nucleotides, the CDR3 is TGTGCCAGCCGTGGACAGGGCAATGAAAAACTGTTTTTT. Its translation is CASRGQGNEKLFF.

As concerns this clone: Within the sample, other DNA sequences also encode this same CDR3. The chain couples TRBV4-1 to TRBJ2-1; 7 nucleotides match TRBD2. In germline, CDR1 is MGHRA, CDR2 YSYEKL. The CDR3 runs 15 residues. Trimming cost V 0 bases and J 4 bases; bases outside gene matches: 3. Here the CDR3 DNA reads TGCGCCAGCAGCCAAGAGGGCGGGGGTTACAATGAGCAGTTCTTC. Protein sequence: CASSQEGGGYNEQFF.

The chain uses TRBV5-1 and TRBJ2-1, with D possibly being TRBD2 (6 bases). Trimming took 3 bases from V and 4 from J, leaving 23 bases between them. CDR1 and CDR2 (germline): SGHRS, YFSETQ. The CDR3 length is 18 residues. The CDR3 loop is CASSSRIPRGGEYNEQFF. In DNA, the CDR3 is TGCGCCAGCAGCTCCCGCATACCCCGGGGAGGAGAATACAATGAGCAGTTCTTC.

The chain uses TRBV30 and TRBJ2-7, with 10 bases matching TRBD1. CDR1 and CDR2 from the germline V gene are GTSNPN and SVGIG (reference sequence). J lost 8 bases, V lost 7 bases, and 11 bases had no gene match. The CDR3 totals 13 residues. CDR3 loop: CAFRDRGFAKQYF. DNA of the CDR3: TGTGCCTTCCGGGACAGGGGATTTGCCAAGCAGTACTTC.

J is TRBJ1-6 and V is TRBV11-2; no clear D. Trimming pared 5 bases from V and 8 bases from J, leaving 10 bases between. Per germline, CDR1 SGHAT and CDR2 FQNNGV. The CDR3 loop spans 13 amino acids. CDR3 DNA sequence: TGTGCCAGCAGCCCCTTCGCTGATTCACCCCTCCACTTT. Translated: CASSPFADSPLHF.

This clone was detected only a few times. This rearrangement joins TRBV2 to TRBJ2-1; the match to TRBD2 covers 11 bases. The V gene end was trimmed by 7 bases and the J gene end by 7 bases; junction bases not matched to a gene: 15. CDR1 is SNHLY, CDR2 FYNNEI, per germline. This CDR3 spans 17 amino acids. The CDR3 reads CASTSLSGGALRNEQFF. The CDR3 DNA reads as TGTGCCAGCACCTCACTTAGCGGGGGGGCCCTAAGGAATGAGCAGTTCTTC. The complete variable domain, with remaining parts taken from reference TRBV2 and TRBJ2-1, reads EPEVTQTPSHQVTQMGQEVILRCVPISNHLYFYWYRQILGQKVEFLVSFYNNEISEKSEIFDDQFSVERPDGSNFTLKIRSTKLEDSAMYFCASTSLSGGALRNEQFFGPGTRLTVL.

V is TRBV10-1 and J is TRBJ2-3; TRBD1 might be the D (5 bases). The ends were cut back, 3 bases at V and 0 bases at J, with 10 bases in the middle. Germline V gene lookup returns CDR1 WNHNN and CDR2 SYGVQD (reference sequence). This CDR3 comprises 15 residues. The CDR3 here is CASSDGRVSTDTQYF. The CDR3 nucleotides read TGCGCCAGCAGTGACGGCAGGGTGAGCACAGATACGCAGTATTTT.

This clone was seen just once. The V call is TRBV30, the J call TRBJ2-5, with TRBD2 matching over 11 bases. This CDR3 has 14 amino acids. Germline trimming cut 2 bases from V and 4 bases from J; bases unmatched to any gene: 3. Germline assignment: CDR1 GTSNPN and CDR2 SVGIG (reference sequence). The CDR3 is CAWSNGLAGETQYF. The CDR3 coding sequence is TGTGCCTGGAGTAACGGACTAGCGGGAGAGACCCAGTACTTC.